The T cell receptor (beta chain) described here comes from a study of T cell responses to AZD1222 COVID-19 vaccine. Repertoires were generated with immunoSEQ multiplex PCR, while TCRdb's copy carries only in-frame clones and drops some. The top ten hold about 10% of the sample, which has 120,000 or so clones, about 87% seen once. About this clone itself: Its antigen is not known.

Study-wide findings and caveats: AZD1222 recipients seropositive at baseline numbered only 5 or 6.

The germline V and J ends were trimmed by 0 bases and 2 bases, with 15 bases remaining between them. This CDR3 is built from 17 residues. Germline V gene data show CDR1 as LNHNV and CDR2 as YYDKDF (reference sequence). The chain employs TRBV15 and TRBJ2-3; D may correspond to TRBD1 or TRBD2 (5 bases each). This sequence was found in an adult in good health. Sample: peripheral blood, taken on day 0 of AZD1222 vaccination. The CDR3 sequence is CATSRDSSDSTTDTQYF. The CDR3 DNA sequence: TGTGCCACCAGCAGAGATAGTAGCGACAGTACCACAGATACGCAGTATTTT.